The 10 T cell receptor beta chains presented below share a single source sample, sequenced in a study of CD8 T cells in ankylosing spondylitis. TCRdb reanalysed the 5' RACE reads using MiXCR and keeps one entry per CDR3 protein. The sample consists of around 120,000 distinct CDR3 sequences, around 8.5% of them appearing once. Material: blood, either unsorted or a sorted T cell fraction (not recorded which). Every receptor here comes from a male donor with ankylosing spondylitis or in good health (not recorded which).

This clonotype was recorded at least ten times. CDR3 bases: TGTGCCAGCAGCTTAGCTAACTTCCAAGAGACCCAGTACTTC. Amino acids: CASSLANFQETQYF. This chain joins TRBV7-2 and TRBJ2-5, with unresolved D. There are 14 residues in the CDR3. Trimming removed 0 bases at V and 1 base at J, with 6 bases between. The germline V gene has CDR1 SGHTA and CDR2 FQGNSA.

CDR3 nucleotides: TGTGCCAGCAGTTTCAGACTAGCGGGAGTCAACACCGGGGAGCTGTTTTTT. Its translation is CASSFRLAGVNTGELFF. The chain joins TRBV12-3 or TRBV12-4 to TRBJ2-2; 12 bases map to TRBD2. This CDR3 contains 17 residues. The J segment lost 2 bases and the V segment lost 3 bases, leaving 4 bases of the junction unmatched.

This clonotype was seen repeatedly, ten times or more. The J gene is TRBJ2-7, the V gene TRBV10-3; D call uncertain. Deletions cut 2 bases from V and 0 bases from J, with 14 bases between. In germline, CDR1 is ENHRY, CDR2 SYGVKD. The CDR3 has 16 residues. The CDR3 spells CAISEGVVESSYEQYF. The CDR3 nucleotides are TGTGCCATCAGTGAGGGTGTGGTGGAGAGCTCCTACGAGCAGTACTTC.

This clonotype came up many times. The gene calls are TRBV5-1 and TRBJ2-3; D might be TRBD1 or TRBD2, each matching 5 bases. V lost 5 bases and J lost 1, with 17 bases in between. Germline-derived CDR1 and CDR2 are SGHRS and YFSETQ. The CDR3 length is 16 residues. CDR3 DNA: TGCGCCAGCAGTCTAGAGGGGCGACCCGGCACAGATACGCAGTATTTT. As protein: CASSLEGRPGTDTQYF. The whole variable domain, remainder taken from reference TRBV5-1 and TRBJ2-3, is KAGVTQTPRYLIKTRGQQVTLSCSPISGHRSVSWYQQTPGQGLQFLFEYFSETQRNKGNFPGRFSGRQFSNSRSEMNVSTLELGDSALYLCASSLEGRPGTDTQYFGPGTRLTVL.

This chain joins TRBV12-3 or TRBV12-4 and TRBJ2-2; D gene unclear. The V and J ends lost 3 bases and 0 bases respectively, with 8 bases between them. The CDR3 has 15 amino acids. The CDR3 loop reads CASSFERTNTGELFF. The CDR3 coding sequence is TGTGCCAGCAGTTTCGAGAGAACGAACACCGGGGAGCTGTTTTTT.

This clonotype was counted many times. The gene calls are TRBV29-1 and TRBJ2-2, with 11 bases fitting TRBD2. Trimming removed 7 bases from V and 4 bases from J; junction bases left unmatched: 5. This CDR3 spans 14 amino acids. Germline loops: CDR1 SQVTM, CDR2 ANQGSEA. CDR3 loop: CSAIAGGSTGELFF. The CDR3 coding sequence is TGCAGCGCTATAGCGGGAGGGAGCACCGGGGAGCTGTTTTTT.

This clonotype was recorded at least ten times. The chain joins TRBV29-1 to TRBJ2-2; tentatively, D is TRBD2 (6 bases). V shed 4 bases and J shed 15 bases, with 24 bases lying between them. Per the germline V gene, CDR1 is SQVTM and CDR2 is ANQGSEA. The CDR3 contains 14 residues. CDR3 sequence reads: CSVADVFVPGRMFF. CDR3 bases: TGCAGCGTTGCAGATGTGTTCGTTCCAGGGAGGATGTTTTTT.

The sample holds a few counts of this clonotype. J is TRBJ2-3 and V is TRBV9; 8 nucleotides agree with TRBD2. The CDR3 runs 16 residues. Per the germline V gene, CDR1 is SGDLS and CDR2 is YYNGEE. The V segment lost 0 bases and the J segment 3 bases; nucleotides outside the gene matches: 6. The CDR3 DNA is TGTGCCAGCAGCGTAGATTGGGCTAGCGGGACAGATACGCAGTATTTT. It encodes CASSVDWASGTDTQYF.

This clonotype was recorded at least ten times. The chain links TRBV29-1 to TRBJ2-1; D gene unclear. Trimming left V 2 bases short and J 5 bases short, with 10 bases between. This CDR3 is built from 13 residues. Germline lookup yields CDR1 SQVTM and CDR2 ANQGSEA. The CDR3, as DNA: TGCAGCGTTGAACCAAAAGTCAACAATGAGCAGTTCTTC. It codes for CSVEPKVNNEQFF.

This clonotype was found many times. J is TRBJ1-6 and V is TRBV6-2 or TRBV6-3; 10 bases are shared with TRBD1. Germline-derived CDR1 and CDR2 are MNHEY and SVGEGT. V dropped 2 bases and J dropped 9; count of bases not matched to a gene: 7. This CDR3 is 16 amino acids long. As DNA, the CDR3 is TGTGCCAGCAGTTACACGACAGGGGGCGGCGGTTCACCCCTCCACTTT. Protein product: CASSYTTGGGGSPLHF.